The TCR beta chain described here comes from a study of shared clonotypes between healthy human individuals. Trimming stripped 1 base from V and 5 bases from J, with 5 bases between. The germline V gene has CDR1 SEHNR and CDR2 FQNEAQ (reference sequence). The CDR3 has 12 residues. Sequencing used immunoSEQ multiplex PCR; TCRdb keeps in-frame clones, though not all of them. This table holds approximately 740,000 clones, about 74% found once. This clonotype originated in a woman in her twenties or thirties in good health. Sequences were obtained from memory CD4+ T cells sorted from blood. The subset is: CD45RA-negative fraction. The chain combines TRBV7-9 with TRBJ1-1; no clear D gene. For the CDR3, the DNA is TGTGCCAGCAGCTTAGACACTACTGAAGCTTTCTTT. Its protein product is CASSLDTTEAFF.